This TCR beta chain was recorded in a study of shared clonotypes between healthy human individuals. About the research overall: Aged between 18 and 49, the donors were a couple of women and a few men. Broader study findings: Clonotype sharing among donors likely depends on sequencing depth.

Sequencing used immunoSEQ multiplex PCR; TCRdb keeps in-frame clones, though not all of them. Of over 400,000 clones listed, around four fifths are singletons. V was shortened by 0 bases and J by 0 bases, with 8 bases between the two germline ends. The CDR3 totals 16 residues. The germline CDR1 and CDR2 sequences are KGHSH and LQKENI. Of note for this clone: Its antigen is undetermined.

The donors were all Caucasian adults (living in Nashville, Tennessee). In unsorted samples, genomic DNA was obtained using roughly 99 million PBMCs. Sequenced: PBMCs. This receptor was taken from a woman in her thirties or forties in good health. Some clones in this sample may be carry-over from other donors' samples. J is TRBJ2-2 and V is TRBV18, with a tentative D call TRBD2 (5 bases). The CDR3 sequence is CASSPPGETNTGELFF. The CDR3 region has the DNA TGTGCCAGCTCACCACCCGGGGAAACGAACACCGGGGAGCTGTTTTTT.